This is a list of T cell receptor beta chains from one sample in a study of blood T cell repertoires in COVID-19. Clones were read by immunoSEQ multiplex PCR, and TCRdb kept only the in-frame ones, dropping some. This table has more than 250,000 clones, 88% appearing once. The sample consisted of peripheral blood. These TCRs come from a young woman with COVID-19, enrolled during active disease. CDR3s include the opening cysteine and the closing phenylalanine or tryptophan. Each record gives: V gene, D gene, J gene, clone size, CDR3 protein, CDR3 DNA. D genes are given only for firm matches. Clone size is shown for a subset of rows, as once, few, many or a class of expanded clone.

TRBV14	TRBD1	TRBJ2-3	.	CASSRDRLGDTQYF	TGTGCCAGCAGCCGGGACAGGCTGGGGGATACGCAGTATTTT
TRBV5-1	.	TRBJ1-2	.	CASSVGSGAYGYTF	TGCGCCAGCAGCGTGGGGTCAGGGGCCTATGGCTACACCTTC
TRBV11-3	.	TRBJ1-5	.	CASPPAGPARGNQPQHF	TGTGCCAGCCCCCCAGCAGGGCCTGCTAGAGGCAATCAGCCCCAGCATTTT
TRBV19	.	TRBJ1-4	once	CASSSVYREEEKLFF	TGTGCCAGTAGTTCCGTGTACAGGGAAGAGGAAAAACTGTTTTTT
TRBV15	.	TRBJ2-3	.	CATSAARLTSTDTQYF	TGTGCCACCAGCGCGGCAAGGCTTACTAGCACAGATACGCAGTATTTT
TRBV9	TRBD1	TRBJ2-2	.	CASSFTGAATGELFF	TGTGCCAGCAGCTTTACAGGGGCGGCCACCGGGGAGCTGTTTTTT
TRBV4-2	.	TRBJ1-5	.	CASSQVYGSDQPQHF	TGTGCCAGCAGCCAAGTTTATGGTTCAGATCAGCCCCAGCATTTT
TRBV29-1	.	TRBJ1-2	.	CSVETRGLGYTF	TGCAGCGTCGAAACCCGCGGACTGGGCTACACCTTC
TRBV10-2	TRBD1	TRBJ1-2	.	CASSVRTGVEGYTF	TGCGCCAGCAGTGTCAGGACAGGGGTAGAAGGCTACACCTTC
TRBV5-5	.	TRBJ2-7	.	CASSADRTHEQYF	TGTGCCAGCAGCGCAGACAGGACACACGAGCAGTACTTC
TRBV15	.	TRBJ2-4	.	CATSRDPQGPENIQYF	TGTGCCACCAGCAGAGATCCGCAGGGGCCTGAAAACATTCAGTACTTC
TRBV13	TRBD1	TRBJ1-1	.	CASSLASGTGSRAFF	TGTGCCAGCAGCTTAGCATCCGGGACAGGCTCCCGGGCTTTCTTT
TRBV7-9	TRBD1	TRBJ2-5	.	CASSRDRGEETQYF	TGTGCCAGCAGCCGGGACAGGGGGGAAGAGACCCAGTACTTC
TRBV3-1/TRBV3-2	.	TRBJ1-6	.	CASSQERGASYNSPLHF	TGTGCCAGCAGCCAAGAAAGGGGCGCTTCCTATAATTCACCCCTCCACTTT
TRBV7-8	TRBD1	TRBJ1-6	.	CASLSREAGGLGNSPLHF	TGTGCCAGCCTTTCCCGCGAGGCAGGGGGGTTAGGTAATTCACCCCTCCACTTT
TRBV2	.	TRBJ2-7	few	CASSLYEQYF	TGTGCCAGCAGCCTCTACGAGCAGTACTTC
TRBV30	.	TRBJ2-5	.	CAWSVKAGQETQYF	TGTGCCTGGAGTGTAAAGGCAGGCCAAGAGACCCAGTACTTC
TRBV6-5	.	TRBJ1-1	.	CASIAAVNTEAFF	TGTGCCAGCATCGCGGCCGTGAACACTGAAGCTTTCTTT
TRBV7-9	TRBD1	TRBJ2-7	.	CASGNRGPSYEQYF	TGTGCCAGCGGGAACAGGGGACCCTCCTACGAGCAGTACTTC
TRBV28	.	TRBJ1-1	.	CASSRFTRGTNTEAFF	TGTGCCAGCAGTAGATTCACCCGGGGTACGAACACTGAAGCTTTCTTT
TRBV10-3	.	TRBJ2-7	.	CAISESEDGTYEQYF	TGTGCCATCAGTGAGTCTGAGGACGGGACCTACGAGCAGTACTTC
TRBV7-8	.	TRBJ1-2	.	CASSERGYGYTF	TGTGCCAGCAGCGAAAGGGGTTATGGCTACACCTTC
TRBV5-6	.	TRBJ1-5	.	CASSLGRNQPQHF	TGTGCCAGCAGCTTGGGTCGGAATCAGCCCCAGCATTTT
TRBV5-1	.	TRBJ2-3	.	CASSSDSRTDTQYF	TGCGCCAGCAGTTCGGACAGTCGCACAGATACGCAGTATTTT
TRBV5-1	.	TRBJ2-5	.	CASSLYRGGETQYF	TGCGCCAGCAGCTTGTACAGGGGAGGCGAGACCCAGTACTTC
TRBV7-9	.	TRBJ1-2	.	CASSLGRDSNYGYTF	TGTGCCAGCAGCTTGGGGAGGGACTCCAACTATGGCTACACCTTC
TRBV6-2/TRBV6-3	.	TRBJ1-2	.	CASSTGTPSNYGYTF	TGTGCCAGCAGCACCGGGACACCTTCTAACTATGGCTACACCTTC
TRBV19	.	TRBJ2-1	.	CASSMGDTYNEQFF	TGTGCCAGTAGTATGGGAGACACCTACAATGAGCAGTTCTTC
TRBV3-1/TRBV3-2	.	TRBJ2-1	once	CASSQLQDEQFF	TGTGCCAGCAGCCAACTTCAGGATGAGCAGTTCTTC
TRBV5-4	TRBD1	TRBJ1-1	once	CASSAIEGADTEAFF	TGTGCCAGCAGCGCCATCGAGGGGGCGGACACTGAAGCTTTCTTT
TRBV16	.	TRBJ2-3	few	CASSQSGTRTDTQYF	TGTGCCAGCAGCCAATCAGGGACACGCACAGATACGCAGTATTTT
TRBV7-8	.	TRBJ1-2	.	CASSLNGVVYGYTF	TGTGCCAGCAGCTTAAACGGGGTAGTCTATGGCTACACCTTC